These 14 T cell receptor beta chains originate from one sample sequenced in a study of T cell responses to AZD1222 COVID-19 vaccine. Sequenced by immunoSEQ multiplex PCR; TCRdb stores in-frame clones only, minus some. The sample has over 65,000 clones; more than 70% are singletons. Sequencing used peripheral blood, obtained 28 days after the second AZD1222 dose. Every receptor here comes from an adult who received the AZD1222 COVID-19 vaccine.

A single count supports this clone. This CDR3 is CASSEAGGGRGYTF. In DNA, the CDR3 is TGTGCCAGCAGTGAAGCAGGAGGGGGCAGAGGCTACACCTTC. This chain connects TRBV6-1 to TRBJ1-2, with 7 bases lining up with TRBD1. This CDR3 is 14 amino acids long. The V and J ends lost 0 bases and 8 bases, in that order; junction bases with no gene match: 6. CDR1 is MNHNS, CDR2 SASEGT, per germline.

The J gene is TRBJ1-2, the V gene TRBV5-1; D gene uncertain. The CDR3 contains 12 residues. V was pared by 0 bases and J by 8 bases, with 8 bases between. CDR1 is SGHRS and CDR2 is YFSETQ in the germline V gene. The CDR3 is CASSLDTVGYTF. Here the CDR3 DNA reads TGCGCCAGCAGCTTGGATACAGTCGGCTACACCTTC.

The CDR3 DNA follows: TGTGCCAGCAGTTCTCGAAATGGGGGAACTGAGCAGTTCTTC. Translation gives CASSSRNGGTEQFF. The chain is built from TRBV28 and TRBJ2-1; possibly TRBD1 or TRBD2 for D (5 bases each). Trimming cost V 4 bases and J 9 bases, with 16 bases left between them. This CDR3 has 14 amino acids. Per germline, CDR1 MDHEN and CDR2 SYDVKM.

The chain employs TRBV23-1 and TRBJ2-1; D uncertain. TRBV23-1 is reported as an ORF; its role is uncertain. The germline V and J ends were trimmed by 2 bases and 8 bases, with 4 bases remaining between them. The CDR3 totals 11 residues. The CDR3 DNA follows: TGCGCCAGCAGTCAAGGGGATGAGCAGTTCTTC. This encodes CASSQGDEQFF.

This chain links TRBV7-8 with TRBJ2-7; TRBD1 matches at 9 bases. Germline V gives CDR1 SGHVS, CDR2 FQNEAQ. The CDR3 has 14 residues. V lost 5 bases and J lost 2; bases outside the gene matches: 4. CDR3 coding DNA: TGTGCCAGCAGCACCCGGACAGGGGCCTACGAGCAGTACTTC. It specifies CASSTRTGAYEQYF.

The chain couples TRBV6-6 to TRBJ1-4; D gene unclear. Looked up from germline, CDR1 is MNHNY and CDR2 is SVGAGI (reference sequence). V dropped 1 base and J dropped 8 bases, with 14 bases sitting between them. The CDR3 contains 15 residues. In DNA, the CDR3 is TGTGCCAGCAGTTACTTCGGGATCCTGGGCGAAAAACTGTTTTTT. Amino acids: CASSYFGILGEKLFF.

This sequence joins TRBV3-1 (or the pseudogene TRBV3-2) and TRBJ2-7, with 16 bases that match TRBD2. Trimming took 4 bases from V and 4 from J; bases not matched to a gene: 7. The CDR3 covers 17 residues. CDR1 is LGHDT and CDR2 is YNNKEL in the germline V gene (reference sequence). As DNA, the CDR3 is TGTGCCAGCAGCCCGGGACTAGCGGGAGGGTTTGGGTACGAGCAGTACTTC. This encodes CASSPGLAGGFGYEQYF.

V and J are TRBV28 and TRBJ1-1; no reliable D call. CDR3 length equals 14 residues. The germline gives CDR1 MDHEN, CDR2 SYDVKM. Trimming stripped 5 bases from V and 4 bases from J, with 14 bases between. The CDR3 loop reads CASSQQFGRTEAFF. DNA for the CDR3: TGTGCCAGCAGTCAACAGTTTGGACGCACTGAAGCTTTCTTT.

The chain couples TRBV5-1 to TRBJ1-4; maybe TRBD1 (5 bases). This CDR3 contains 14 residues. Germline V gene data show CDR1 as SGHRS and CDR2 as YFSETQ. Trimming stripped 0 bases from V and 6 bases from J, with 9 bases between. CDR3 bases: TGCGCCAGCAGCTTGGGGGGACTGGATGAAAAACTGTTTTTT. Residues: CASSLGGLDEKLFF.

The chain couples TRBV21-1 to TRBJ2-7; the table assigns TRBD2, which was not confirmed against the DNA. TRBV21-1 is a pseudogene locus. This CDR3 region has 17 residues. Here the CDR3 reads CASSTSISSCGAYEQYF. The CDR3 nucleotides read TGTGCCAGCAGCACTTCGATTTCCAGTTGCGGAGCCTACGAGCAGTACTTC.

V and J are TRBV30 and TRBJ2-5, with D maybe TRBD2 (6 bases). This CDR3 contains 13 residues. V lost 5 bases to trimming and J lost 3 bases, with 13 bases between them. The germline V gene has CDR1 GTSNPN and CDR2 SVGIG (reference sequence). The CDR3 DNA is TGTGCCTGGGGAGGGCCAGGTAAAGAGACCCAGTACTTC. Its protein product is CAWGGPGKETQYF.

V and J are TRBV10-2 and TRBJ1-2; D gene uncertain. Per the germline V gene, CDR1 is WSHSY and CDR2 is SAAADI. The CDR3 is made up of 13 amino acids. V lost 3 bases and J 4 bases, leaving 9 bases between the germline ends. The CDR3 is CASSDTTIYGYTF. The CDR3 DNA reads TGCGCCAGCAGTGATACGACTATCTATGGCTACACCTTC.

The chain uses TRBV19 and TRBJ2-7; D unclear. The CDR3 has 11 amino acids. Germline V CDR1 and CDR2: LNHDA, SQIVND (reference sequence). V gave up 5 bases and J gave up 2 bases, with 4 bases separating them. The CDR3 spells CASSGAYEQYF. DNA of the CDR3: TGTGCCAGTAGTGGAGCCTACGAGCAGTACTTC.

This chain joins TRBV19 and TRBJ1-2; D uncertain. The CDR3 sequence is 14 residues long. Germline V gene lookup returns CDR1 LNHDA and CDR2 SQIVND (reference sequence). Trimming cost V 3 bases and J 4 bases, with 12 bases left between them. CDR3 nucleotides: TGTGCCAGTAGTATTTTAGGGAACGGCTATGGCTACACCTTC. Protein product: CASSILGNGYGYTF.